Given below is one T cell receptor (beta chain) in context. Its antigen is not identified. This table comes from immunoSEQ multiplex PCR, and its TCRdb copy is limited to in-frame clones, with some not included. The sample has about 110,000 clones, around 85% seen once. CDR1 is SGHDT, CDR2 YYEEEE, per germline. The CDR3 is 15 residues long. The ends were cut back, 1 base at V and 3 bases at J, with 14 bases in the middle. This record comes from a study of cytomegalovirus exposure and HLA in healthy donors. General study points: High sensitivity and specificity were reportedly achieved when the classifier diagnosed cytomegalovirus status. There were over 150 TCR beta chains listed as cytomegalovirus-associated.

Sequenced: PBMCs. This receptor was obtained from a woman between 18 and 29 years old in good health and CMV-seronegative. V is TRBV5-6 and J is TRBJ2-7, with D possibly matching TRBD1 (7 bases). CDR3 protein: CASSLSPGGLYEQYF. Here the CDR3 DNA reads TGTGCCAGCAGCTTGAGCCCAGGGGGACTCTACGAGCAGTACTTC. Drawing the rest from reference TRBV5-6 and TRBJ2-7, the complete variable domain is DAGVTQSPTHLIKTRGQQVTLRCSPKSGHDTVSWYQQALGQGPQFIFQYYEEEERQRGNFPDRFSGHQFPNYSSELNVNALLLGDSALYLCASSLSPGGLYEQYFGPGTRLTVT.